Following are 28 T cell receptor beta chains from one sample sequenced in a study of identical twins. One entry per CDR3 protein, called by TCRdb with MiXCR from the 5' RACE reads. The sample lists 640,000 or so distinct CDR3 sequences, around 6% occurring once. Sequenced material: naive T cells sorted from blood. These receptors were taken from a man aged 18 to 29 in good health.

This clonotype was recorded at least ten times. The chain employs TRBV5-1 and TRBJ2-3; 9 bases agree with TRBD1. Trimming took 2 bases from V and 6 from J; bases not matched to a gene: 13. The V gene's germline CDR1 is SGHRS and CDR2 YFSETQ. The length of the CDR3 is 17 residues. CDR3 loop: CASSFPTGTGRTDTQYF. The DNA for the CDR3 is TGCGCCAGCAGCTTCCCGACCGGGACAGGGCGGACCGATACGCAGTATTTT.

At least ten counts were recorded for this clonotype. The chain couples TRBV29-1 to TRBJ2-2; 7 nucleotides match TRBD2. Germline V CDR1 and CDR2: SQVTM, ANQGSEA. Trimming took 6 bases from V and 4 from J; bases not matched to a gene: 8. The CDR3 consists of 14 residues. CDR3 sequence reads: CSVRGREGTGELFF. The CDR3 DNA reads TGCAGCGTGAGAGGCAGGGAGGGCACCGGGGAGCTGTTTTTT.

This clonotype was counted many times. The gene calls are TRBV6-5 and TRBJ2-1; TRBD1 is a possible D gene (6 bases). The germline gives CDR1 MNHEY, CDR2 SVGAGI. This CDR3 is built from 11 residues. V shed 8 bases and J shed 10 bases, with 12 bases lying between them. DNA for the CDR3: TGTGCCAGCGCGACAGGCAACGAGCAGTTCTTC. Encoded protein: CASATGNEQFF.

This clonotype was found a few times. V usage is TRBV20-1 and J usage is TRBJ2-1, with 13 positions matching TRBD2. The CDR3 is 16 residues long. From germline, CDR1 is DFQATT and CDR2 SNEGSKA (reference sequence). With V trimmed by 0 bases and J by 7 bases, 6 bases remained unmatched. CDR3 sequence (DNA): TGCAGTGCTAGAGAGTCGGGACTAGCGGGAATGAATGAGCAGTTCTTC. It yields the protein CSARESGLAGMNEQFF.

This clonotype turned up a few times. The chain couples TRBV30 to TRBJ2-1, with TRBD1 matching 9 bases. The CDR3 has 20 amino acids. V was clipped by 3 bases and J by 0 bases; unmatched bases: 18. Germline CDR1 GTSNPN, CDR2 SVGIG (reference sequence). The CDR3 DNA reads TGTGCCTGGAGACTCACGGGACAGGGTCGGGCGGGAGTCTCCTACAATGAGCAGTTCTTC. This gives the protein CAWRLTGQGRAGVSYNEQFF.

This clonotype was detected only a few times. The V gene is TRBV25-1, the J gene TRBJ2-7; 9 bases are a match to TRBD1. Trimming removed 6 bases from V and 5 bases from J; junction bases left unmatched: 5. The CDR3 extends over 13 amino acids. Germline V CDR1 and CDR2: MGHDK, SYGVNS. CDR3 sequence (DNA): TGTGCCAGCAGACAGGGGGCTCGACACGAGCAGTACTTC. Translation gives CASRQGARHEQYF.

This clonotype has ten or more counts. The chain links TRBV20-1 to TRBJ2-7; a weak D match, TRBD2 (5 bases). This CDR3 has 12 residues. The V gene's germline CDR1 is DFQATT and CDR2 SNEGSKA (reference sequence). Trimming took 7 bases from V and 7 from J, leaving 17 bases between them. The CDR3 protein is CSVKATTGEQYF. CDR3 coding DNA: TGCAGTGTTAAAGCTACGACGGGGGAGCAGTACTTC.

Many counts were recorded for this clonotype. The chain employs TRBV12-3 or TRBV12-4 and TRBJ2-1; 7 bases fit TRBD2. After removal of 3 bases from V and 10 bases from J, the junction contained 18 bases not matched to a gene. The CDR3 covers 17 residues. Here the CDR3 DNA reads TGTGCCAGCAGTTTTGATAGCTGGTGGGAGGGGCCCTCGGAGCAGTTCTTC. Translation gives CASSFDSWWEGPSEQFF.

The CDR3: CASSVREYEQYF. The DNA for the CDR3 is TGTGCCAGCAGCGTGCGGGAGTACGAGCAGTACTTC. The chain uses TRBV5-6 and TRBJ2-7; 7 bases are a match to TRBD2. The CDR3 has 12 residues. Germline CDR1 reads SGHDT; CDR2 reads YYEEEE. The V gene end was trimmed by 4 bases and the J gene end by 4 bases; junction bases not matched to a gene: 2. Full variable domain (rest looked up from reference TRBV5-6 and TRBJ2-7): DAGVTQSPTHLIKTRGQQVTLRCSPKSGHDTVSWYQQALGQGPQFIFQYYEEEERQRGNFPDRFSGHQFPNYSSELNVNALLLGDSALYLCASSVREYEQYFGPGTRLTVT.

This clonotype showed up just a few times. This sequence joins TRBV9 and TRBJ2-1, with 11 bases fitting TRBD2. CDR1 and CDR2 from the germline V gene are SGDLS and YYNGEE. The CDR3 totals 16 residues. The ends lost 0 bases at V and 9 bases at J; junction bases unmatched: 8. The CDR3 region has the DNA TGTGCCAGCAGCGTAGGGTTTAGCGGGAGGGTCGGTGAGCAGTTCTTC. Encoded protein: CASSVGFSGRVGEQFF.

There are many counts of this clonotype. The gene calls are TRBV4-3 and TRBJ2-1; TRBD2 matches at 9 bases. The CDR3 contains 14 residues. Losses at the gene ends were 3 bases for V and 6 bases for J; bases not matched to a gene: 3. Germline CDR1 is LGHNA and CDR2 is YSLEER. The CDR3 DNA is TGCGCCAGCAGCCAGATTAGCGGGAGCAATGAGCAGTTCTTC. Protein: CASSQISGSNEQFF.

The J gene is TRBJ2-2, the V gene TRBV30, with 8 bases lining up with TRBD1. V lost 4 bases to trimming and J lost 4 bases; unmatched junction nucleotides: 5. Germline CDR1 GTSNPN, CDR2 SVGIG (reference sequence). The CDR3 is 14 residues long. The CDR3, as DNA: TGTGCCTGGACAGGGGGCTTGGGCACCGGGGAGCTGTTTTTT. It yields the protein CAWTGGLGTGELFF.

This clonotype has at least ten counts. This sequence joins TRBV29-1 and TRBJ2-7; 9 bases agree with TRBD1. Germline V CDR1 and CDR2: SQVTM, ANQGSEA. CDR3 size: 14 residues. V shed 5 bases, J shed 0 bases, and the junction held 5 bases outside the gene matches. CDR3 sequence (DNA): TGCAGCGTTTACCGGGACAGGGACTCCTACGAGCAGTACTTC. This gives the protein CSVYRDRDSYEQYF.

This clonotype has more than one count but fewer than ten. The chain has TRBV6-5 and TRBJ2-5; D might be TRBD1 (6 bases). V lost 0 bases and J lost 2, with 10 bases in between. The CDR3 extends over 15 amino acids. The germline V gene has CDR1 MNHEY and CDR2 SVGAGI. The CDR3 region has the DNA TGTGCCAGCAGTTACTCGGGACACCTTCAAGAGACCCAGTACTTC. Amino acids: CASSYSGHLQETQYF.

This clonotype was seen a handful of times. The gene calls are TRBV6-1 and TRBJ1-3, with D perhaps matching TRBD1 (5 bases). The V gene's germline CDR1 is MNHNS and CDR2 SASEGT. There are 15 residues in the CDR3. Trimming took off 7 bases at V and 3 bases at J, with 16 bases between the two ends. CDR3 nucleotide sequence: TGTGCCAGCATCTTAGCCAGACAGTATGGAAACACCATATATTTT. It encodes CASILARQYGNTIYF.

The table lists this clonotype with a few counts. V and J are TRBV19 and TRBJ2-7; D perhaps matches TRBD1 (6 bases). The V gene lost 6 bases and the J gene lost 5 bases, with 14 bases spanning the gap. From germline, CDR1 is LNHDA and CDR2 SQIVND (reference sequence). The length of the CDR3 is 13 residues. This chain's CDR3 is CASRSSGAHEQYF. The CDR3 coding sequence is TGTGCCAGTAGGAGTTCAGGGGCCCACGAGCAGTACTTC.

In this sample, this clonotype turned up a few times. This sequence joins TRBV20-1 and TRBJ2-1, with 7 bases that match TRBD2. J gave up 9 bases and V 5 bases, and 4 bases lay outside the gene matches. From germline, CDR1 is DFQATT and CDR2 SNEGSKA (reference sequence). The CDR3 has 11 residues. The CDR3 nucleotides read TGCAGTGCTTCTAGCGGCGGTGAGCAGTTCTTC. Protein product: CSASSGGEQFF.

In DNA, the CDR3 is TGTGCCAGCGGACCGGGACAGGTATCGGGTGAGCAGTTCTTC. Its protein is CASGPGQVSGEQFF. The rearrangement uses TRBV16 and TRBJ2-1, with 8 bases identical to TRBD1. The CDR3 contains 14 residues. V shed 8 bases, J shed 9 bases, and the junction held 12 bases outside the gene matches. Per germline, CDR1 KGHSY and CDR2 FQNENV.

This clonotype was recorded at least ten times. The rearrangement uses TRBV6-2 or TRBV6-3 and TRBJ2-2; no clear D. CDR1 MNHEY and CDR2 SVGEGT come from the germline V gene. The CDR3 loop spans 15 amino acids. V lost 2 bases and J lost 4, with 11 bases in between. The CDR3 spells CASSYGPRATGELFF. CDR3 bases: TGTGCCAGCAGTTACGGGCCGCGAGCCACCGGGGAGCTGTTTTTT.

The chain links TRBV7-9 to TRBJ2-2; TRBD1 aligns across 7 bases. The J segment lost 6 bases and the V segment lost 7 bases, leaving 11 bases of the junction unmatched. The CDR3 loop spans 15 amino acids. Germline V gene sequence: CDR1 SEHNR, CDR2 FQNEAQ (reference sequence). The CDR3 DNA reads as TGTGCCAGCAACGAAGTGAGACAGGGCGCCGGGGAGCTGTTTTTT. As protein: CASNEVRQGAGELFF.

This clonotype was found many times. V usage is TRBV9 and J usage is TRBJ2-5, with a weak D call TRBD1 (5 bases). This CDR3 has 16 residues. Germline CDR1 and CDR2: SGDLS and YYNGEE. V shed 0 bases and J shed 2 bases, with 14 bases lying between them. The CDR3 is CASSVAWNRGQETQYF. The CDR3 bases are TGTGCCAGCAGCGTAGCCTGGAATAGGGGACAAGAGACCCAGTACTTC.

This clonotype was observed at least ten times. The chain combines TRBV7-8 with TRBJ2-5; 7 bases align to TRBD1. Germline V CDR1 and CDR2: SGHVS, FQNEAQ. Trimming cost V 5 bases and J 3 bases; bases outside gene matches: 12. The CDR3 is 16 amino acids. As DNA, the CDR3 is TGTGCCAGCAGCCTGACTCTGGGACAGCAAGAAGAGACCCAGTACTTC. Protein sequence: CASSLTLGQQEETQYF.

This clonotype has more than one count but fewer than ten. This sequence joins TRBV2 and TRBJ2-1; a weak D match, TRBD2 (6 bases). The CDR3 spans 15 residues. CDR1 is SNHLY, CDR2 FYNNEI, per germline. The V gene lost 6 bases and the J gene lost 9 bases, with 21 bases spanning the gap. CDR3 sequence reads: CASRATTTSSGEQFF. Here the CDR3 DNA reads TGTGCCAGCAGGGCCACCACGACTAGTTCTGGTGAGCAGTTCTTC.

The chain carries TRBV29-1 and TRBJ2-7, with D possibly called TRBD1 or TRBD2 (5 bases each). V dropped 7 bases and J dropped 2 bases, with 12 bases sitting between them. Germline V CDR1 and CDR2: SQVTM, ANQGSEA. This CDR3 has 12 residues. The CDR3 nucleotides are TGCAGCGCCGGGACGGAGACCTACGAGCAGTACTTC. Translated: CSAGTETYEQYF.

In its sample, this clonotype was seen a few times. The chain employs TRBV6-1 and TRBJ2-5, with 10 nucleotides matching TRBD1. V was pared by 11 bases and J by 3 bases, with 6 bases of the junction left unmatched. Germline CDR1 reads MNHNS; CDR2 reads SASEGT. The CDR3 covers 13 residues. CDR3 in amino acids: CAATGQGKETQYF. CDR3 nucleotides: TGTGCCGCCACGGGACAGGGGAAAGAGACCCAGTACTTC.

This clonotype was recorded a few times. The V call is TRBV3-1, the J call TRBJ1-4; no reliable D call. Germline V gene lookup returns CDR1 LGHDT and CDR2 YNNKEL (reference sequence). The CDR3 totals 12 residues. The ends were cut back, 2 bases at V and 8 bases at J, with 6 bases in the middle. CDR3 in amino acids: CASSQQVEKLFF. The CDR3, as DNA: TGTGCCAGCAGCCAACAAGTCGAAAAACTGTTTTTT.

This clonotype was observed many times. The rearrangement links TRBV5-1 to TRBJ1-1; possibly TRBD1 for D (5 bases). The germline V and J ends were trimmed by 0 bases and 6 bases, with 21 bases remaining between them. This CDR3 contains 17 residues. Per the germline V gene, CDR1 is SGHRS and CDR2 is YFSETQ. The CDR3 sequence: CASSLASRMAGRAEAFF. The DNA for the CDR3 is TGCGCCAGCAGCTTGGCCTCGAGAATGGCAGGGAGGGCTGAAGCTTTCTTT. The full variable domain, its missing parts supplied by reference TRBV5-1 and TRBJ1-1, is KAGVTQTPRYLIKTRGQQVTLSCSPISGHRSVSWYQQTPGQGLQFLFEYFSETQRNKGNFPGRFSGRQFSNSRSEMNVSTLELGDSALYLCASSLASRMAGRAEAFFGQGTRLTVV.

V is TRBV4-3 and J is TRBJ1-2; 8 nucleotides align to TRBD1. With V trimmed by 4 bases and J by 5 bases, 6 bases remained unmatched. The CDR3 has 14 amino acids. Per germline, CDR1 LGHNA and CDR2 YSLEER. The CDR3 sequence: CASSPDWTGYGYTF. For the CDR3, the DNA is TGCGCCAGCAGCCCCGACTGGACAGGGTATGGCTACACCTTC.